This T cell receptor beta chain appears in the sequencing data of a study of response to subunit inactivated influenza vaccine. This clonotype came up many times. The CDR3 is 12 residues long. Germline V CDR1 and CDR2: MNHEY, SVGEGT. V lost 6 bases, J lost 9 bases, and 12 bases lay in between. TCRdb used MiXCR to reprocess the RT-PCR reads, holding one entry per CDR3 protein. The sample has hundreds of thousands of distinct CDR3 sequences, about 11% seen once. These data were also reused for a study on T cells expressing NK-cell markers. From that second work: 5'RACE template switching with UMIs produced the TCR beta cDNA. In several experiments, sorting was confined to alpha-beta TCR T cells through use of an anti-gamma-delta TCR antibody. The dominant NKG2C+ clonotypes represented about 1.0-7.0% of CD8+ T cells in five or six donors. Similarly, these clonotypes led the CD3+CD56-NKG2C+ fraction as well in a handful of donors.

The sequence was collected from a man aged 50 to 59 who received an inactivated influenza vaccine. This rearrangement joins TRBV6-2 or TRBV6-3 to TRBJ2-1; D uncertain. The source was PBMCs from blood, collected on the day of vaccination. CDR3 bases: TGTGCCAGCAGCCCCGGTGTCGGTGAGCAGTTCTTC. Translated: CASSPGVGEQFF.